The 26 T cell receptor beta chains reported below all come from one sample, sequenced in a study of T cell changes during pregnancy in multiple sclerosis. TCRdb keeps only in-frame clones here, not all; method: immunoSEQ multiplex PCR. The data show approximately 44,000 clones, approximately 90% seen once. Material: CD4+ T cells from peripheral blood mononuclear cells, obtained before pregnancy. The receptors here all came from a female donor with multiple sclerosis, enrolled in a pregnancy study.

The V gene is TRBV18, the J gene TRBJ2-3; 9 positions match TRBD2. Germline values: CDR1 KGHSH, CDR2 LQKENI. CDR3 length equals 16 residues. V lost 1 base to trimming and J lost 0 bases; unmatched junction nucleotides: 2. This CDR3 reads CASSPRLAGSTDTQYF. The CDR3, as DNA: TGTGCCAGCTCACCACGCCTAGCGGGGAGCACAGATACGCAGTATTTT.

This chain uses TRBV11-2 with TRBJ1-1; maybe TRBD1 (6 bases). Per the germline V gene, CDR1 is SGHAT and CDR2 is FQNNGV. The V end lost 1 base, the J end lost 4 bases, and 10 bases lay between the germline ends. The CDR3 runs 14 residues. Here the CDR3 reads CASSLVRGGTEAFF. DNA for the CDR3: TGTGCCAGCAGCTTAGTAAGGGGGGGCACTGAAGCTTTCTTT.

The chain couples TRBV10-3 to TRBJ2-7, with D uncertain. V lost 3 bases and J 2 bases, leaving 5 bases between the germline ends. CDR3 length: 12 residues. Looked up from germline, CDR1 is ENHRY and CDR2 is SYGVKD. The CDR3 region is CAISEQTYEQYF. The DNA for the CDR3 is TGTGCCATCAGTGAACAAACCTACGAGCAGTACTTC.

This sequence joins TRBV7-6 and TRBJ2-2; no reliable D call. The CDR3 is 13 residues long. V lost 3 bases to trimming and J lost 7 bases, with 9 bases between them. The germline gives CDR1 SGHVS, CDR2 FNYEAQ. CDR3 amino acids: CASSLVPGGELFF. For the CDR3, the DNA is TGTGCCAGCAGCTTGGTACCGGGCGGGGAGCTGTTTTTT.

This chain uses TRBV7-3 with TRBJ1-5; 11 nucleotides match TRBD1. The length of the CDR3 is 15 residues. V shed 3 bases and J 7 bases; nucleotides not matched to a gene: 5. Germline assignment: CDR1 SGHTA and CDR2 FQGTGA. The CDR3 region has the DNA TGTGCCAGCAGCTTGGGGACAGGGGGAGGGCAGCCCCAGCATTTT. Translated: CASSLGTGGGQPQHF.

The genes are TRBV19 and TRBJ2-3; 12 bases line up with TRBD2. J lost 3 bases, V lost 6 bases, and 1 base had no gene match. The CDR3 is 14 amino acids. The germline gives CDR1 LNHDA, CDR2 SQIVND (reference sequence). CDR3 sequence reads: CASRTSGGTDTQYF. CDR3 DNA sequence: TGTGCCAGTAGAACTAGCGGGGGGACAGATACGCAGTATTTT.

The chain recombines TRBV6-5 with TRBJ1-5; tentatively, D is TRBD1 (5 bases). The CDR3 extends over 14 amino acids. CDR1 is MNHEY and CDR2 is SVGAGI in the germline V gene. V gave up 2 bases and J gave up 4 bases, with 9 bases separating them. The CDR3 here is CASSYRGINQPQHF. The DNA of the CDR3 is TGTGCCAGCAGTTACAGGGGAATAAATCAGCCCCAGCATTTT.

The chain recombines TRBV18 with TRBJ2-2; 8 bases match TRBD2. Germline assignment: CDR1 KGHSH and CDR2 LQKENI. This CDR3 comprises 17 residues. V lost 3 bases and J lost 1; bases outside the gene matches: 7. CDR3 bases: TGTGCCAGCTCACCGCGTAGCGGGAAGGGGAACACCGGGGAGCTGTTTTTT. Protein: CASSPRSGKGNTGELFF.

This rearrangement joins TRBV19 to TRBJ1-1; 8 bases agree with TRBD1. The CDR3 spans 15 residues. The germline V gene encodes CDR1 LNHDA and CDR2 SQIVND (reference sequence). V was pared by 7 bases and J by 5 bases, with 12 bases of the junction left unmatched. This chain's CDR3 is CASIEGDRGSTEAFF. CDR3 DNA: TGTGCCAGTATAGAGGGAGACAGGGGTAGTACTGAAGCTTTCTTT.

The chain recombines TRBV7-8 with TRBJ2-2; a possible D gene is TRBD1 (6 bases). This CDR3 region has 17 residues. The V and J ends lost 4 bases and 0 bases respectively, with 15 bases between them. In germline, CDR1 is SGHVS, CDR2 FQNEAQ. In DNA, the CDR3 is TGTGCCAGCAGCTACTACAGGGACAAAGCGAACACCGGGGAGCTGTTTTTT. It is translated as CASSYYRDKANTGELFF.

The chain combines TRBV12-5 with TRBJ2-3; D not resolved. Germline assignment: CDR1 LGHNT and CDR2 FRNRAP. Trimming stripped 0 bases from V and 1 base from J, with 8 bases between. The CDR3 is 15 amino acids. CDR3 sequence (DNA): TGTGCTAGTGGTTTGGTGGTGACTGGCACAGATACGCAGTATTTT. Its protein is CASGLVVTGTDTQYF.

This clone has a single count. The gene calls are TRBV11-2 and TRBJ1-1; 9 bases map to TRBD1. Germline V gene data show CDR1 as SGHAT and CDR2 as FQNNGV. Trimming at V came to 3 bases and at J to 4 bases, leaving 3 bases not matched to a gene. The CDR3 consists of 14 residues. This CDR3 reads CASSFRQGGTEAFF. CDR3 nucleotide sequence: TGTGCCAGCAGCTTTCGACAGGGGGGCACTGAAGCTTTCTTT.

V and J are TRBV6-5 and TRBJ1-1, with 7 bases lining up with TRBD1. J lost 7 bases, V lost 2 bases, and 13 bases had no gene match. Germline CDR1 MNHEY, CDR2 SVGAGI. The CDR3 is made up of 16 amino acids. CDR3 sequence (DNA): TGTGCCAGCAGTTACACCGGGACAGCGCTCCTTGGTGAAGCTTTCTTT. Protein product: CASSYTGTALLGEAFF.

This rearrangement joins TRBV30 to TRBJ1-5; unclear D gene. V was clipped by 0 bases and J by 8 bases, with 8 bases between them. CDR3 length equals 12 residues. Germline V gene sequence: CDR1 GTSNPN, CDR2 SVGIG (reference sequence). CDR3 region: CAWSVRSEPQHF. CDR3 nucleotides: TGTGCCTGGAGTGTACGCAGCGAGCCCCAGCATTTT.

The chain couples TRBV11-2 to TRBJ1-4, with D possibly matching TRBD1 (5 bases). Trimming cost V 5 bases and J 9 bases, with 13 bases left between them. This CDR3 is 13 amino acids long. Germline V CDR1 and CDR2: SGHAT, FQNNGV. CDR3 nucleotide sequence: TGTGCCAGCAGCCAGGGCGTGGTGAAAAAACTGTTTTTT. Protein: CASSQGVVKKLFF.

The V and J genes are TRBV29-1 and TRBJ1-4; D is unresolved. The CDR3 covers 11 residues. V was pared by 6 bases and J by 8 bases, with 10 bases between. Germline V gene data show CDR1 as SQVTM and CDR2 as ANQGSEA. Here the CDR3 reads CSVGGREKLFF. In DNA, the CDR3 is TGCAGCGTCGGAGGTCGGGAAAAACTGTTTTTT.

This chain links TRBV6-6 with TRBJ2-5; D possibly corresponds to TRBD2 (5 bases). Germline lookup yields CDR1 MNHNY and CDR2 SVGAGI (reference sequence). The CDR3 totals 13 residues. Trimming removed 5 bases from V and 7 bases from J, with 14 bases in between. The CDR3 protein is CASSPGLPRTQYF. The CDR3, as DNA: TGTGCCAGCAGTCCCGGACTTCCCCGGACCCAGTACTTC.

The rearrangement links TRBV29-1 to TRBJ2-3; no clear D. The V gene's germline CDR1 is SQVTM and CDR2 ANQGSEA. The CDR3 contains 13 residues. V lost 3 bases, J lost 5 bases, and 12 bases lay in between. The CDR3 loop is CSVDILRGDTQYF. CDR3 sequence (DNA): TGCAGCGTTGATATACTTCGAGGAGATACGCAGTATTTT.

This sequence joins TRBV5-4 and TRBJ2-7; D unresolved. V was clipped by 4 bases and J by 0 bases, with 11 bases between them. The CDR3 extends over 14 amino acids. Germline assignment: CDR1 SGHNT and CDR2 YYREEE (reference sequence). The CDR3 bases are TGTGCCAGCAGCCTGCTGGGCAGCTCCTACGAGCAGTACTTC. It specifies CASSLLGSSYEQYF.

The rearrangement uses TRBV15 and TRBJ2-1; 13 bases are shared with TRBD2. Trimming cost V 7 bases and J 0 bases; bases outside gene matches: 6. Germline loops: CDR1 LNHNV, CDR2 YYDKDF (reference sequence). The CDR3 runs to 17 residues. In DNA form, the CDR3 reads TGTGCCACCAAAGGACTAGCGGGAGAACGCTCCTACAATGAGCAGTTCTTC. Its translation is CATKGLAGERSYNEQFF. The full variable domain, rest sourced from reference TRBV15 and TRBJ2-1, is DAMVIQNPRYQVTQFGKPVTLSCSQTLNHNVMYWYQQKSSQAPKLLFHYYDKDFNNEADTPDNFQSRRPNTSFCFLDIRSPGLGDTAMYLCATKGLAGERSYNEQFFGPGTRLTVL.

The chain is built from TRBV28 and TRBJ2-5; TRBD2 agrees at 12 bases. This CDR3 is built from 19 residues. Germline V CDR1 and CDR2: MDHEN, SYDVKM. V was clipped by 0 bases and J by 1 base; unmatched bases: 9. This CDR3 is CASSLWSKTSGRPQETQYF. CDR3 in DNA: TGTGCCAGCAGTTTATGGTCAAAAACTAGCGGGAGGCCCCAAGAGACCCAGTACTTC.

The rearrangement uses TRBV5-5 and TRBJ1-1; D gene uncertain. Germline CDR1 reads SGHKS; CDR2 reads YYEKEE (reference sequence). This CDR3 has 15 amino acids. Trimming shortened V by 3 bases and J by 0 bases, and 12 bases separated the two germline ends. The CDR3 nucleotides are TGTGCCAGCAGCTCCCCTGGCATAATGAACACTGAAGCTTTCTTT. Translation gives CASSSPGIMNTEAFF.

The chain is built from TRBV27 and TRBJ2-2, with D maybe TRBD1 (5 bases). V lost 3 bases to trimming and J lost 1 base, with 12 bases between them. The germline V gene encodes CDR1 MNHEY and CDR2 SMNVEV (reference sequence). The CDR3 consists of 16 residues. DNA for the CDR3: TGTGCCAGCAGTTTTTTAGTACAGGAGAACACCGGGGAGCTGTTTTTT. Translation: CASSFLVQENTGELFF.

This chain joins TRBV11-2 and TRBJ2-1; TRBD2 matches 10 bases. The CDR3 spans 18 residues. After removal of 1 base from V and 2 bases from J, the junction contained 8 bases not matched to a gene. In germline, CDR1 is SGHAT, CDR2 FQNNGV. The CDR3: CASSLGASGGQTYNEQFF. CDR3 nucleotides: TGTGCCAGCAGCTTAGGCGCTAGCGGGGGCCAAACCTACAATGAGCAGTTCTTC.

In its sample, this clone was seen a few times. This chain joins TRBV5-1 and TRBJ2-3; D is perhaps TRBD2 (5 bases). The CDR3 totals 17 residues. V lost 0 bases, J lost 2 bases, and 16 bases lay in between. The germline V gene has CDR1 SGHRS and CDR2 YFSETQ. The CDR3 bases are TGCGCCAGCAGCTTGGTCCGAGCGGTTTCCCTCACAGATACGCAGTATTTT. Translation: CASSLVRAVSLTDTQYF. The full variable domain, with the rest looked up from reference TRBV5-1 and TRBJ2-3, is KAGVTQTPRYLIKTRGQQVTLSCSPISGHRSVSWYQQTPGQGLQFLFEYFSETQRNKGNFPGRFSGRQFSNSRSEMNVSTLELGDSALYLCASSLVRAVSLTDTQYFGPGTRLTVL.

The sample holds a few counts of this clone. The V and J genes are TRBV20-1 and TRBJ1-1; D remains ambiguous. CDR1 and CDR2 (germline): DFQATT, SNEGSKA (reference sequence). There are 11 residues in the CDR3. The V and J ends lost 8 bases and 1 base respectively, with 8 bases between them. The chain's CDR3 is CSRTRNTEAFF. The CDR3 region has the DNA TGCAGTAGAACACGGAACACTGAAGCTTTCTTT.